This TCR beta chain emerged from a study of blood T cell repertoires in COVID-19. Overall study context: Acute and convalescent COVID-19 samples came from the United States, Italy and Spain.

Participants' reported clinical history set cohort assignment. The ends lost 6 bases at V and 2 bases at J; junction bases unmatched: 10. The length of the CDR3 is 16 residues. Per the germline V gene, CDR1 is MNHEY and CDR2 is SVGEGT. Libraries were prepared by immunoSEQ multiplex PCR; TCRdb keeps only in-frame clonotypes and omits some of them. The table includes around 280,000 clones, about 90% detected once. The gene calls are TRBV6-2 or TRBV6-3 and TRBJ1-1; 9 bases agree with TRBD1. This clonotype was sampled from a woman under 30 with acute COVID-19. Sample: PBMCs or T cells enriched from blood (not recorded which). In nucleotides, the CDR3 is TGTGCCAGCAGCGAGAGGACAGGGGAGTTAAACACTGAAGCTTTCTTT. It specifies CASSERTGELNTEAFF.